This TCR beta chain came from a study of identical twins. The CDR3 totals 15 residues. The V and J ends lost 0 bases and 1 base respectively, with 9 bases between them. Germline-derived CDR1 and CDR2 are SGHNT and YENEEA. It was template switching that added a universal primer site, and there were unique molecular identifiers on the cDNA. One entry per CDR3 protein results from TCRdb running MiXCR on the 5' RACE reads. Of hundreds of thousands of distinct CDR3 sequences detected, about an eighth appear once; the ten largest clones hold approximately 8.8%. The source material was memory (CD45RO+) T cells sorted from blood. The TCR sequence derives from a woman aged 18-29 years in good health. The chain uses TRBV11-3 and TRBJ1-1, with D possibly matching TRBD1 (5 bases). The CDR3 DNA sequence: TGTGCCAGCAGCTTAGACGGTCAGGGGAACACTGAAGCTTTCTTT. It encodes CASSLDGQGNTEAFF. The variable domain in full, completed from reference TRBV11-3 and TRBJ1-1, reads EAGVVQSPRYKIIEKKQPVAFWCNPISGHNTLYWYLQNLGQGPELLIRYENEEAVDDSQLPKDRFSAERLKGVDSTLKIQPAELGDSAVYLCASSLDGQGNTEAFFGQGTRLTVV.